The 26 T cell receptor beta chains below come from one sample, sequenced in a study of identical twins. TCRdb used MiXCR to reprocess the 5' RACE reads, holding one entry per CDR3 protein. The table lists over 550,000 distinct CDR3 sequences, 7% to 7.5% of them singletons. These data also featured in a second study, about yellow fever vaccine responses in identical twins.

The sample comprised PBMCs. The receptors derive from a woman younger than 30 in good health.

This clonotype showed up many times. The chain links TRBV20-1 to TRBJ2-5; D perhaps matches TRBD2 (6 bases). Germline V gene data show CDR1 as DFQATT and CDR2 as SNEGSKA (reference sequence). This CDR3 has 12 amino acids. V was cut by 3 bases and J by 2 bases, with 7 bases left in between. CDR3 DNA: TGCAGTGCTAGTAGCGGACAAGAGACCCAGTACTTC. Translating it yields CSASSGQETQYF.

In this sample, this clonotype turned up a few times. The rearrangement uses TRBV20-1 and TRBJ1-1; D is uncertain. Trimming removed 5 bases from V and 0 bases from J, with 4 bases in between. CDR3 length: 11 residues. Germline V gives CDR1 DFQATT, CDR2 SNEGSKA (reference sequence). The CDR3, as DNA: TGCAGTGCTCCCCTGAACACTGAAGCTTTCTTT. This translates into CSAPLNTEAFF.

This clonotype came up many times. CDR3 DNA sequence: TGTGCCAGCAGCTTGTTTGCTAGCGGGAGCTCCTACAATGAGCAGTTCTTC. Residues: CASSLFASGSSYNEQFF. The chain is built from TRBV5-5 and TRBJ2-1, with TRBD2 identical over 10 bases. J lost 0 bases, V lost 1 base, and 4 bases had no gene match. Looked up from germline, CDR1 is SGHKS and CDR2 is YYEKEE (reference sequence). The CDR3 has 17 residues.

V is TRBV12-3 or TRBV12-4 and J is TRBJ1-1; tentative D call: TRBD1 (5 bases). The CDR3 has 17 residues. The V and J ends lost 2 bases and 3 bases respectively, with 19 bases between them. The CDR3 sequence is CASSLPGGEGVDTEAFF. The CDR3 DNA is TGTGCCAGCAGTTTACCCGGAGGGGAAGGGGTCGACACTGAAGCTTTCTTT.

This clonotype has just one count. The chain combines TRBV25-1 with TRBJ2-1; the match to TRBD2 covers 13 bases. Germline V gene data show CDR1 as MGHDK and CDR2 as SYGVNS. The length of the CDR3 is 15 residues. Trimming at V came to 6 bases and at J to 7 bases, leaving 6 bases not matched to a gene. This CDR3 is CASRLLAGGLNEQFF. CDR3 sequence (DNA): TGTGCCAGCAGGCTACTAGCGGGGGGGCTGAATGAGCAGTTCTTC.

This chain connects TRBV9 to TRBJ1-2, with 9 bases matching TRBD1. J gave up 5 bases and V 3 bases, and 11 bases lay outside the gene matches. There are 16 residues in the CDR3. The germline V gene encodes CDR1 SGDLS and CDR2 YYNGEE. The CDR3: CASSARDREVSYGYTF. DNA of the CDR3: TGTGCCAGCAGCGCCCGGGACAGGGAAGTTTCATATGGCTACACCTTC.

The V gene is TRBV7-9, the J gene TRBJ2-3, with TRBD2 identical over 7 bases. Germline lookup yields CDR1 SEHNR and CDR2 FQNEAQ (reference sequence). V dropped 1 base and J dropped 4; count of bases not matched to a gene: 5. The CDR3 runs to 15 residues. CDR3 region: CASSLVAGVPDTQYF. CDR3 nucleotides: TGTGCCAGCAGCTTAGTTGCGGGAGTACCAGATACGCAGTATTTT. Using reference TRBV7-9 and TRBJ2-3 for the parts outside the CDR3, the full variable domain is DTGVSQNPRHKITKRGQNVTFRCDPISEHNRLYWYRQTLGQGPEFLTYFQNEAQLEKSRLLSDRFSAERPKGSFSTLEIQRTEQGDSAMYLCASSLVAGVPDTQYFGPGTRLTVL.

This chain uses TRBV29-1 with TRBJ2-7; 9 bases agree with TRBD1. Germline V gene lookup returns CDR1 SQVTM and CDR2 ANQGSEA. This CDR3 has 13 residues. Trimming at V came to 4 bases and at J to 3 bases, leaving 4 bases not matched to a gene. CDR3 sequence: CSVAGTGNYEQYF. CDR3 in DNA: TGCAGCGTTGCCGGGACAGGGAACTACGAGCAGTACTTC.

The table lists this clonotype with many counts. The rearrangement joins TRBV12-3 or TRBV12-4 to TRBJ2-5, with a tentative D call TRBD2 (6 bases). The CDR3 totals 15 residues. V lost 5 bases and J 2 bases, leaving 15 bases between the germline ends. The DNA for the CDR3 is TGTGCCAGCAGTCGGTCCGTGGGGACTCAAGAGACCCAGTACTTC. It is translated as CASSRSVGTQETQYF.

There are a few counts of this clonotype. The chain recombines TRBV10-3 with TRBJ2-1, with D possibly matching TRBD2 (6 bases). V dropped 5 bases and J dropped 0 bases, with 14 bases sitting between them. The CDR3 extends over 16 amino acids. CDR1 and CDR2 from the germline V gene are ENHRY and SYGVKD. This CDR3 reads CAISSLANSSYNEQFF. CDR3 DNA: TGTGCCATCAGTTCTCTAGCGAATAGCTCCTACAATGAGCAGTTCTTC.

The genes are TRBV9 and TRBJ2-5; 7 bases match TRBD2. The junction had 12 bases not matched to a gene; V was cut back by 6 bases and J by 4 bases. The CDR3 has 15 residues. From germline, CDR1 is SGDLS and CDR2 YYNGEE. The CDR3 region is CASTSAAGEGETQYF. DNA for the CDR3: TGTGCCAGCACCTCTGCGGCGGGAGAGGGAGAGACCCAGTACTTC.

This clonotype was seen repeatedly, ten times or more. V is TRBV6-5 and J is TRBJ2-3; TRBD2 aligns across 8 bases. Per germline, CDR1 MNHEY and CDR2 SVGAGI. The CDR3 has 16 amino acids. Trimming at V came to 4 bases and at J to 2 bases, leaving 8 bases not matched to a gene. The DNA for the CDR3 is TGTGCCAGCAGTTTAGTAAGCGGGAGTTACACAGATACGCAGTATTTT. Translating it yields CASSLVSGSYTDTQYF.

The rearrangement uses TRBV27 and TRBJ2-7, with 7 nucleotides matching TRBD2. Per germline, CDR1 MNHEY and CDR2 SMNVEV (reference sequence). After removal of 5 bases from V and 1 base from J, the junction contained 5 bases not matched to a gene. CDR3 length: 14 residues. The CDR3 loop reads CASSRSSGSYEQYF. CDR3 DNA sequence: TGTGCCAGCAGTCGATCTAGCGGTTCCTACGAGCAGTACTTC.

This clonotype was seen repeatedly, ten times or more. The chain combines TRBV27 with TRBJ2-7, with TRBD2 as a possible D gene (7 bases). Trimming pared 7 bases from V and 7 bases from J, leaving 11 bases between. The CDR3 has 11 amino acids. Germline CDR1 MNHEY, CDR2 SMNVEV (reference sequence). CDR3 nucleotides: TGTGCCAGCAAGGGGGGGCGTGAGCAGTACTTC. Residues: CASKGGREQYF.

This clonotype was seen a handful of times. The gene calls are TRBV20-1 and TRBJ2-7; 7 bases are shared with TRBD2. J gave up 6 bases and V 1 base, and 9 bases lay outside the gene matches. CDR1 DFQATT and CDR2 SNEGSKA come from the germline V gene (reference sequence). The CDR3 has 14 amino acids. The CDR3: CSARAQAGSVEQYF. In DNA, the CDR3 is TGCAGTGCTAGAGCCCAAGCGGGATCGGTCGAGCAGTACTTC.

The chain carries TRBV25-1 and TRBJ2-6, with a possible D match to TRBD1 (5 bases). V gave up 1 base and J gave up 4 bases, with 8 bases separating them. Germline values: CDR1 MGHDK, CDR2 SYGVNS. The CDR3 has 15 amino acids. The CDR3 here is CASSELGVGANVLTF. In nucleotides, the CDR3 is TGTGCCAGCAGTGAATTAGGGGTGGGGGCCAACGTCCTGACTTTC.

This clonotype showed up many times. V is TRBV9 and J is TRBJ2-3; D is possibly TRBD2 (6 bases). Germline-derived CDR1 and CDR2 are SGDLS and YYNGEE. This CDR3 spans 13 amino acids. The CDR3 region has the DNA TGTGCAGCAGGCAGCGGGCTCACAGATACGCAGTATTTT. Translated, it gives CAAGSGLTDTQYF.

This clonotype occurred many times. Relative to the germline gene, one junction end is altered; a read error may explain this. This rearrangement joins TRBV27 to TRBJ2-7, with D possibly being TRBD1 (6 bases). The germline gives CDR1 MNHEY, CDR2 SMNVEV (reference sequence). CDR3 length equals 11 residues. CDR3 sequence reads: CASNDLDRRLF. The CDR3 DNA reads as TGTGCCAGCAATGATTTGGACAGACGATTGTTC.

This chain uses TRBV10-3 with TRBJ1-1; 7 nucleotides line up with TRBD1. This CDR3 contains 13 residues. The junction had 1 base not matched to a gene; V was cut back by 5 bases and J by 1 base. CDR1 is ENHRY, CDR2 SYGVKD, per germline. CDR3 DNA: TGTGCCATCAGTCAGGGGGAGAACACTGAAGCTTTCTTT. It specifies CAISQGENTEAFF.

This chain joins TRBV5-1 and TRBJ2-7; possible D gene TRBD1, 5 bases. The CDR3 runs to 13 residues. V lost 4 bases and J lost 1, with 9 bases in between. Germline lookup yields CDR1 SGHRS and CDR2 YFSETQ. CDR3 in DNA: TGCGCCAGCAGCGTTGGGGCGTCCTACGAGCAGTACTTC. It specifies CASSVGASYEQYF.

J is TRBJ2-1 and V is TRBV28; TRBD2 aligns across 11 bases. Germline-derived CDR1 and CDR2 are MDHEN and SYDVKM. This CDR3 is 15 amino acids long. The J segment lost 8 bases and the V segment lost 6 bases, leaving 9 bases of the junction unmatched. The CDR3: CASRFSGRDVDEQFF. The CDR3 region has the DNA TGTGCCAGCAGATTTAGCGGGAGGGATGTCGATGAGCAGTTCTTC.

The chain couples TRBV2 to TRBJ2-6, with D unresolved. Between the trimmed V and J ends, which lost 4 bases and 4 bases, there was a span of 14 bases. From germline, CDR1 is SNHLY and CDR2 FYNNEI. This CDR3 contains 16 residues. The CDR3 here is CASSGRSSSGANVLTF. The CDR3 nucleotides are TGTGCCAGCAGTGGGCGGAGCTCTTCGGGGGCCAACGTCCTGACTTTC.

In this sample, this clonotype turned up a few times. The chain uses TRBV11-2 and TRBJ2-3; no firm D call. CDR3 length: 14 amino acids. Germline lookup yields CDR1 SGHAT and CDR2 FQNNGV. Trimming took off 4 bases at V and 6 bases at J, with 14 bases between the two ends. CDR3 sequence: CASSSLPSPDTQYF. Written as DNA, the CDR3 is TGTGCCAGCAGCTCCCTACCTTCTCCGGATACGCAGTATTTT. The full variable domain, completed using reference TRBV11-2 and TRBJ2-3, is EAGVAQSPRYKIIEKRQSVAFWCNPISGHATLYWYQQILGQGPKLLIQFQNNGVVDDSQLPKDRFSAERLKGVDSTLKIQPAKLEDSAVYLCASSSLPSPDTQYFGPGTRLTVL.

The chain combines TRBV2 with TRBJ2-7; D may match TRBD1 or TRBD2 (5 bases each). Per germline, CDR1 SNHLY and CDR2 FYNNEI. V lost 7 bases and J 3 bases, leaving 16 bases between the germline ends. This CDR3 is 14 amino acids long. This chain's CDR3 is CASTRGGTGYEQYF. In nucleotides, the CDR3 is TGTGCCAGCACTCGCGGTGGGACGGGCTACGAGCAGTACTTC.

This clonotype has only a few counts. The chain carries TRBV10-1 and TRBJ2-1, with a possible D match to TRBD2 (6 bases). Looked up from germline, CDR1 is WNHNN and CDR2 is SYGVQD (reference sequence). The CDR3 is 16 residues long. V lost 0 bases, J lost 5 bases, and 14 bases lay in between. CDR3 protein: CASSESSGFADNEQFF. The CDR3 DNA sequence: TGCGCCAGCAGTGAGTCGAGCGGGTTCGCCGACAATGAGCAGTTCTTC.

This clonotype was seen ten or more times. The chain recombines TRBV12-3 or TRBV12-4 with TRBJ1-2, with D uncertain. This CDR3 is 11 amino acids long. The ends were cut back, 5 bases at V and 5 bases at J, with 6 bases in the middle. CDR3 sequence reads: CASSTGYGYTF. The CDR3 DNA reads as TGTGCCAGCAGTACCGGGTATGGCTACACCTTC.